This T cell receptor (beta chain) was identified during a study of T cell responses to AZD1222 COVID-19 vaccine. Remarks on this clone: Its matching antigen is unknown.

Study results and limitations: Baseline seropositives among AZD1222 recipients totaled only six.

CDR1 and CDR2 (germline): MDHEN, SYDVKM. The V gene end was trimmed by 1 base and the J gene end by 4 bases; junction bases not matched to a gene: 6. This CDR3 region has 15 residues. TCRdb keeps only in-frame clones here, not all; method: immunoSEQ multiplex PCR. The data hold tens of thousands of clones, with 70% to 90% observed a single time. The chain couples TRBV28 to TRBJ1-1; 7 bases align to TRBD1. Sequencing used peripheral blood, obtained 28 days after the second AZD1222 dose. The receptor was isolated from an adult who received the AZD1222 COVID-19 vaccine. The CDR3 DNA sequence: TGTGCCAGCAGTTTATACGTAGGGGGCGGCACTGAAGCTTTCTTT. It yields the protein CASSLYVGGGTEAFF.